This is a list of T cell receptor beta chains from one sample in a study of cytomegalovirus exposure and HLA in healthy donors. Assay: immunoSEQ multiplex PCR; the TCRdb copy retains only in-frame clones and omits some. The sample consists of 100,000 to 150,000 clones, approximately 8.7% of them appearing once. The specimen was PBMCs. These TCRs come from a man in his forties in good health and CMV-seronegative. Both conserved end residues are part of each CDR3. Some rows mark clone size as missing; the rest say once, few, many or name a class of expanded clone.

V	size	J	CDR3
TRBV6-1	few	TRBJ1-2	CASSPTGNYGYTF
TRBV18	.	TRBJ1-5	CASSTDRFQPQHF
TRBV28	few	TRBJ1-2	CASRTGNNYGYTF
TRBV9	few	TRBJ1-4	CASSVDTGRNEKLFF
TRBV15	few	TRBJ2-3	CATSGGSGQGYTDTQYF
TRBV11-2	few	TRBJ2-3	CASSFTGQSTDTQYF
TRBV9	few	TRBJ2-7	CASSGGIGSGNSYEQYF
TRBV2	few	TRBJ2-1	CASSTSGPSYNEQFF
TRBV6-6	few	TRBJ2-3	CASLSGGDRVIDTQYF
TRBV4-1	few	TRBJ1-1	CASSQAGQTIRAEAFF
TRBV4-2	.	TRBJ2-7	CASSQGAASYEQYF
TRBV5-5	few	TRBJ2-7	CASSLGRAYEQYF
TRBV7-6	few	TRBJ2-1	CASSPSGGSLGNEQFF
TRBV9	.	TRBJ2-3	CASSSTTGTDTQYF
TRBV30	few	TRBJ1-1	CAWTLGGAGEAFF
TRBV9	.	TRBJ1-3	CASSLSQGAGNTIYF
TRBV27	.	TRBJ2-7	CASSPIQGKPLYEQYF
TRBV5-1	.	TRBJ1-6	CASGTGSNSPLHF
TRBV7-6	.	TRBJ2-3	CASSLVVTGGTDTQYF
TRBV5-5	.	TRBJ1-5	CASSMGLRGNSNQPQHF
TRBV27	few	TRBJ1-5	CASSRTGGYQPQHF
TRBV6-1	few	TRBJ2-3	CASSKVLAGGSTDTQYF
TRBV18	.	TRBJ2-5	CASSTQQGGETQYF
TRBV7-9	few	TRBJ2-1	CASSSGLVAYNEQFF
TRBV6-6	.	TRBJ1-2	CASSYGANYGYTF
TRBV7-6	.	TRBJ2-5	CASSSPTASPWGTQYF
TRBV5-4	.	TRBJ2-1	CASSLSGYNEQFF
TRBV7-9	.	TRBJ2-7	CASSPPSGGGSYEQYF
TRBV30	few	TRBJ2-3	CAWSQGPDTQYF
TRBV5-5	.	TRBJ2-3	CASSDHRGEGDTQYF
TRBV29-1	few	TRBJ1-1	CSVERRGGRTEAFF
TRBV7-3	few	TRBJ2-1	CASSVSSGGEQFF
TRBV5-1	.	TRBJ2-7	CASSRGDGSYEQYF
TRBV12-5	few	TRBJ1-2	CASGNPDRRRWESYGYTF
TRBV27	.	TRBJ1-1	CASSFGTPTEGGTEAFF
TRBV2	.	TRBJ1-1	CASSGVLEAFF
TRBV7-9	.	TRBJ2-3	CASSLGGGRDTQYF
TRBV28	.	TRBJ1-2	CASTTPSAGRYGYTF
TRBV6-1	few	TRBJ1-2	CASSEAADNYGYTF
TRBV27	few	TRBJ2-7	CASSLVAQRVPYEQYF
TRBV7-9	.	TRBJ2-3	CASRRLAGNTDTQYF
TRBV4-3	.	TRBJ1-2	CASKHVQGVGYTF
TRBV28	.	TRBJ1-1	CASSGGTEAFF
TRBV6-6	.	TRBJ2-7	CASSYQNEQYF
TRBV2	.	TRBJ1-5	CASTRGDQPQHF
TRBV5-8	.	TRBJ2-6	CASSFRNSGANVLTF
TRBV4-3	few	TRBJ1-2	CASSQGVRVDYGYTF
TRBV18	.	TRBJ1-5	CASSPARVEQPQHF
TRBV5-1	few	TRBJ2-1	CASSLAEQGLGNEQFF
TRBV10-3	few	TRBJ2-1	CAINYLPSGGALSSYNEQFF
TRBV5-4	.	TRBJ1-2	CASSPWMEGAREYGYTF
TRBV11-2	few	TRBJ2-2	CASSRTSGGAGELFF
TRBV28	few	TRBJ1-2	CASSSGGYTF
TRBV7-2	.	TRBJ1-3	CASSPSRAGNTIYF
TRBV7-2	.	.	CASSLAGAYEQYF
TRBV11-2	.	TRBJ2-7	CASSLGQGEYEQYF
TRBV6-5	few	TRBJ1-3	CASSYSSGSGNTIYF
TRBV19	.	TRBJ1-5	CASSIGFNQPQHF
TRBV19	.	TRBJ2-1	CASSPAGAGELYSYNEQFF
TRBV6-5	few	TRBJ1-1	CATIRGNTEAFF